This is a list of T cell receptor beta chains from one sample in a study of CD8 T cells in Susac syndrome. A single record per CDR3 protein comes from TCRdb applying MiXCR to the immunoSEQ multiplex PCR reads. The sample contains 170,000 or so distinct CDR3 sequences, roughly 95% of which appear only once. Sequencing was performed on CD8+ T cells from PBMCs. These receptors came from a human donor with multiple sclerosis. Both conserved end residues are part of each CDR3.

TRBV4-2	TRBJ1-1	CASSPVRGTEAFF
TRBV19	TRBJ2-3	CASSLWGPADTQYF
TRBV5-1	TRBJ2-3	CASSLDGGSSTDTQYF
TRBV28	TRBJ2-7	CASTDRVPYEQYF
TRBV20-1	TRBJ2-5	CSARGWRGETQYF
TRBV29-1	TRBJ1-1	CSVVWDSNTEAFF
TRBV5-1	TRBJ1-4	CASSLWTGRNEKLFF
TRBV28	TRBJ1-1	CASSYPGNTEAFF
TRBV12-3/TRBV12-4	TRBJ1-5	CASSVGRGGNQPQHF
TRBV28	TRBJ2-3	CASSRPSSTDTQYF
TRBV25-1	TRBJ1-5	CASKRGSNQPQHF
TRBV7-6	TRBJ2-1	CASSFIVHEQFF
TRBV29-1	TRBJ2-7	CSVGAGTGAYEQYF
TRBV27	TRBJ2-2	CASRLYTGELFF
TRBV2	TRBJ2-7	CASSPAGGAYEQYF
TRBV7-6	TRBJ2-1	CASSSGTSGNLEQFF
TRBV20-1	TRBJ2-2	CSASKDTGELFF
TRBV28	TRBJ2-2	CASRPGTSGRTGELFF
TRBV5-1	TRBJ1-1	CASRDETDALNTEAFF
TRBV11-2	TRBJ2-1	CASSLVPSGVYNEQFF
TRBV19	TRBJ2-3	CASSIMVAETDTQYF
TRBV25-1	TRBJ2-1	CASSQRDSTYNEQFF
TRBV3-1	TRBJ2-1	CASSRDGYNEQFF
TRBV20-1	TRBJ2-3	CSARDRGARTDTQYF
TRBV9	TRBJ2-5	CASSENLAENQETQYF
TRBV28	TRBJ2-4	CASSLRLGGVAKNIQYF
TRBV20-1	TRBJ2-7	CSARDYLVQYF
TRBV20-1	TRBJ2-4	CSAKTGKGKNIQYF
TRBV9	TRBJ2-3	CASRRGTTSTDTQYF
TRBV29-1	TRBJ1-2	CSGDAGNHFGYGYTF
TRBV4-1	TRBJ2-7	CASSPGPVSPEQYF
TRBV4-1	TRBJ2-7	CASSQGLAASYEQYF
TRBV27	TRBJ1-2	CASSPGQGSGYTF
TRBV29-1	TRBJ2-5	CSARTGEGGETQYF
TRBV6-5	TRBJ2-2	CASSTGGVTGELFF
TRBV27	TRBJ2-5	CASSSNYASRGETQYF
TRBV14	TRBJ1-2	CASSQVGVTYGYTF